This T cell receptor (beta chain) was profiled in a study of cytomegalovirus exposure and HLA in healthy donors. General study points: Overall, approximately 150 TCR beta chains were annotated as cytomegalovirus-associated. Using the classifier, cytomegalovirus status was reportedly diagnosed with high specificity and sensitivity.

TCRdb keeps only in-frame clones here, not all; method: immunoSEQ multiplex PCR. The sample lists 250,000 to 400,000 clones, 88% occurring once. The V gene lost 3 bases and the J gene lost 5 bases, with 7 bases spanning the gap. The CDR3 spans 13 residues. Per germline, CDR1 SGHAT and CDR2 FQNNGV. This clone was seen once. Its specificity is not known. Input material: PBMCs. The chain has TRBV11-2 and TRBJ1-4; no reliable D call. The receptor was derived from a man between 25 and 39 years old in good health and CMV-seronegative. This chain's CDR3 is CASSFGRNEKLFF. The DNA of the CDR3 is TGTGCCAGCAGCTTTGGTAGAAATGAAAAACTGTTTTTT.